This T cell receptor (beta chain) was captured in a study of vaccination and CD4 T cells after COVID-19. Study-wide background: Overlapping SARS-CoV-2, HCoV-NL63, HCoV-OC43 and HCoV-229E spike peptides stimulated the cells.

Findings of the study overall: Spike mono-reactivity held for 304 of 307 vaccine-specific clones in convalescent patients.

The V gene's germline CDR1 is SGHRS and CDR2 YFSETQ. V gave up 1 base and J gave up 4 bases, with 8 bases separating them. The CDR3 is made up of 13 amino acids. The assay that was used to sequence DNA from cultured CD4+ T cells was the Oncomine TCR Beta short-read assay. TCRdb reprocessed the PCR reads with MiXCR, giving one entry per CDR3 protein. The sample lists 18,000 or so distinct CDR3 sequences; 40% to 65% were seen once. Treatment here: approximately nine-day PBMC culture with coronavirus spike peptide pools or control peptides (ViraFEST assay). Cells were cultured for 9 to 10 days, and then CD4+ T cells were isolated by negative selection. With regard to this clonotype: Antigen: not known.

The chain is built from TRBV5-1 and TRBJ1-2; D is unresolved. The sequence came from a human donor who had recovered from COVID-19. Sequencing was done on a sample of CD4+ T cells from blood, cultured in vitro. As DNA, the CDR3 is TGCGCCAGCAGCTTGCTCCCAGGCTATGGCTACACCTTC. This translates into CASSLLPGYGYTF.